This T cell receptor (beta chain) was captured by sequencing in a study of coeliac disease. Comment on this clone: The antigen is unknown.

TCRdb's table, derived via immunoSEQ multiplex PCR, lists solely in-frame clones and lacks some. The sample yields 2,100 or so clones, under 80% seen once. Overall study findings and caveats: Intraepithelial and lamina propria fractions were not highly pure, so cross-contamination was possible.

The junction had 7 bases not matched to a gene; V was cut back by 1 base and J by 5 bases. CDR3 length equals 16 residues. CDR1 and CDR2 (germline): LGHNA, YNFKEQ. Material: lamina propria lymphocytes from the gut. This TCR came from a woman in her fifties or sixties with celiac disease on a gluten-free diet. This chain joins TRBV4-2 and TRBJ2-2; 7 nucleotides line up with TRBD2. In DNA, the CDR3 is TGTGCCAGCAGCCAAGGAACGGGGGGTAGTACCGGGGAGCTGTTTTTT. Protein sequence: CASSQGTGGSTGELFF.